This TCR beta chain stems from a study of blood T cell repertoires in COVID-19. On the study more broadly: The samples span acute and convalescent COVID-19 from the United States, Italy and Spain.

TCRdb keeps only in-frame clones here, not all; method: immunoSEQ multiplex PCR. The sample holds 400,000 to 450,000 clones, 85% to 90% seen once. A single count supports this clone. The study counted Cohort 3 donors as recovered given two negative PCRs, clearance, or symptom resolution. The germline gives CDR1 LGHDT, CDR2 YNNKEL (reference sequence). Trimming pared 0 bases from V and 4 bases from J, leaving 13 bases between. This CDR3 has 15 amino acids. The rearrangement joins TRBV3-1 (or the pseudogene TRBV3-2) to TRBJ2-7; D is perhaps TRBD2 (5 bases). The sequencing sample was made of PBMCs or T cells enriched from blood (not recorded which). The TCR comes from a man aged 30 to 45 who had recovered from COVID-19. CDR3 nucleotides: TGTGCCAGCAGCCAAGATCTGTCGGGGATATACGAGCAGTACTTC. This sequence encodes CASSQDLSGIYEQYF.